This T cell receptor (beta chain) comes out of a study of T cell responses to AZD1222 COVID-19 vaccine. Study context: Samples with a second dose at about 4 or about 12 weeks were pooled together.

General study findings and limits: Of the AZD1222 recipients, only six or seven were seropositive at baseline.

With V trimmed by 6 bases and J by 6 bases, 6 bases remained unmatched. This CDR3 spans 13 amino acids. Germline loops: CDR1 MDHEN, CDR2 SYDVKM. Here immunoSEQ multiplex PCR was the method, and the copy in TCRdb shows in-frame clones only, minus some. The table shows 120,000 or so clones, with just over 90% occurring only once. Notes on this clone: No antigen is known for it.

Sample: peripheral blood, taken on day 0 of AZD1222 vaccination. The chain recombines TRBV28 with TRBJ1-2; TRBD1 matches 8 bases. The sequence was obtained from an adult in good health. CDR3 bases: TGTGCCAGCAGGGAGACAGGGGTGGATGGCTACACCTTC. Translation gives CASRETGVDGYTF.